The next 9 T cell receptor beta chains were all read from a single sample in a study of spatial heterogeneity in lung cancer. The time point is: sample taken at primary tumor resection. TCRdb reanalysed the 5' RACE reads using MiXCR and keeps one entry per CDR3 protein. The table lists several thousand distinct CDR3 sequences, roughly an eighth of them singletons, with 20% to 25% in the top ten. Study conclusions and caveats: Mutation tallies in tumors tracked expanded intratumoral alpha and beta TCR counts.

These TCRs are of unknown antigen specificity. The input for sequencing was lung tumor tissue, taken at surgery. The receptors were sampled from a male donor with early-stage non-small cell lung cancer.

This clonotype is judged medium-sized. This beta chain is a stray sequence in a library constructed for alpha chains; its clone size is not meaningful. The V gene is TRBV6-1, the J gene TRBJ2-1; 8 nucleotides line up with TRBD2. This CDR3 is built from 15 residues. V dropped 7 bases and J dropped 2; count of bases not matched to a gene: 7. From germline, CDR1 is MNHNS and CDR2 SASEGT. CDR3 DNA: TGTGCCAGCATCTGGACTAGCAGACCCTACAATGAGCAGTTCTTC. It encodes CASIWTSRPYNEQFF.

This clonotype has at least ten counts. The library was prepared for alpha chains; this beta chain is a stray read, so its frequency means little. The chain joins TRBV14 to TRBJ2-7; D might be TRBD2 (5 bases). Between the trimmed V and J ends, which lost 1 base and 6 bases, there was a span of 10 bases. The CDR3 has 13 amino acids. Germline CDR1 and CDR2: SGHDN and FVKESK. CDR3 bases: TGTGCCAGCAGCCAAGTGCGAGGGAGCGAGCAGTACTTC. The encoded protein is CASSQVRGSEQYF.

Sample share makes this clonotype medium-sized. This beta chain appears as a stray read in a library generated for alpha chains; its size is not informative. This chain links TRBV28 with TRBJ1-2; the match to TRBD1 covers 7 bases. The germline gives CDR1 MDHEN, CDR2 SYDVKM. The CDR3 spans 15 residues. The V and J ends lost 4 bases and 4 bases, in that order; junction bases with no gene match: 9. The CDR3 DNA reads as TGTGCCAGCAGTTCTCCCACAGGGGTTGGCTATGGCTACACCTTC. It specifies CASSSPTGVGYGYTF.

This clonotype is a singleton in its sample. Found in a library prepared for alpha chains, this beta chain is an off-target read, and its abundance has little meaning. The rearrangement uses TRBV3-1 and TRBJ2-7; D call uncertain. V was shortened by 0 bases and J by 2 bases, with 8 bases between the two germline ends. The CDR3 loop spans 14 amino acids. Germline CDR1 and CDR2: LGHDT and YNNKEL (reference sequence). CDR3 amino acids: CASSQEAGAYEQYF. The CDR3 region has the DNA TGTGCCAGCAGCCAAGAGGCAGGAGCCTACGAGCAGTACTTC.

Many counts were recorded for this clonotype. The library was designed around alpha chains, so this beta chain is a stray read whose abundance carries little weight. This chain connects TRBV20-1 to TRBJ2-5; D assignment may be TRBD1 or TRBD2 (6 bases each). V lost 4 bases to trimming and J lost 5 bases, with 14 bases between them. This CDR3 has 13 amino acids. CDR1 and CDR2 (germline): DFQATT, SNEGSKA (reference sequence). The DNA of the CDR3 is TGCAGTGCTAATCTCCAAGGGGGGGAGACCCAGTACTTC. Residues: CSANLQGGETQYF.

As concerns this clonotype: Because this beta chain is a stray read in a library intended to capture alpha chains, its abundance should not be given much weight. V usage is TRBV20-1 and J usage is TRBJ2-1; D uncertain. Trimming took off 0 bases at V and 6 bases at J, with 15 bases between the two ends. The CDR3 covers 15 residues. Germline V gene data show CDR1 as DFQATT and CDR2 as SNEGSKA (reference sequence). CDR3 residues: CSARDPRSRTNEQFF. In DNA, the CDR3 is TGCAGTGCTAGAGATCCCCGATCTAGAACCAATGAGCAGTTCTTC.

The sample holds many counts of this clonotype. This beta chain is a stray read from a library made for alpha chains; its abundance is not meaningful. This chain joins TRBV20-1 and TRBJ2-2; weak D call: TRBD2 (7 bases). CDR3 length: 17 amino acids. V shed 6 bases and J shed 0 bases, with 20 bases lying between them. Germline CDR1 reads DFQATT; CDR2 reads SNEGSKA (reference sequence). CDR3 nucleotide sequence: TGCAGTGCGTTAACTCCTCGGGGGGCAGCGAACACCGGGGAGCTGTTTTTT. Amino acid sequence: CSALTPRGAANTGELFF.

This clonotype was recorded at least ten times. This beta chain appears as a stray read in a library generated for alpha chains; its size is not informative. This chain uses TRBV6-1 with TRBJ2-1; TRBD2 is a possible D gene (6 bases). The CDR3 has 14 amino acids. CDR1 is MNHNS and CDR2 is SASEGT in the germline V gene. V was shortened by 5 bases and J by 7 bases, with 15 bases between the two germline ends. CDR3 loop: CASSHRRGKNEQFF. Written as DNA, the CDR3 is TGTGCCAGCAGTCACCGGCGGGGTAAGAATGAGCAGTTCTTC.

Concerning this clonotype itself: The library was built for alpha chains, so this beta chain is an off-target read and its size means little. The chain has TRBV5-1 and TRBJ1-4, with no clear D. The length of the CDR3 is 14 residues. V was pared by 4 bases and J by 8 bases, with 15 bases between. The germline gives CDR1 SGHRS, CDR2 YFSETQ. In nucleotides, the CDR3 is TGCGCCAGCAGCCGGGATCGCTCCGGGGAAAAACTGTTTTTT. Translating gives CASSRDRSGEKLFF.